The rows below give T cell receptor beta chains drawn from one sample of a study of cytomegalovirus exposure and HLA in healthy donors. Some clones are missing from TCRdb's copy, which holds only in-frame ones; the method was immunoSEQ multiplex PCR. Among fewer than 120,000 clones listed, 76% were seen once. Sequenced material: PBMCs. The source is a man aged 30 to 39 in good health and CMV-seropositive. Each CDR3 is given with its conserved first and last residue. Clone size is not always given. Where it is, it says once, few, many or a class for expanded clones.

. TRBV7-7 CASSTGQSYEQYF
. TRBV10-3 CASTSSDRGEGTEAFF
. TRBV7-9 CASSLVARVGEAFF
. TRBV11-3 CASSEDRGNTIYF
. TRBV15 CATSRVPRTGGTDTQYF
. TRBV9 CASSRQGRENTEAFF
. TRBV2 CASTGGNTIYF
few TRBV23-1 CASSPPGSPLGQPQHF
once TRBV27 CASSLDRTLSPLHF
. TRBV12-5 CASGLVLGGDYNEQFF
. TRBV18 CASSPPGTGVNNYGYTF
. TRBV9 CASSVDSPPVNYGYTF
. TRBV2 CASSGLAGEGEQFF
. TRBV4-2 CASSLSGEPQETQYF
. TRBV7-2 CASSLAPETQYF
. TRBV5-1 CASSLVGGVYNEQFF
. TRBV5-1 CASSLGDRGLGTEAFF